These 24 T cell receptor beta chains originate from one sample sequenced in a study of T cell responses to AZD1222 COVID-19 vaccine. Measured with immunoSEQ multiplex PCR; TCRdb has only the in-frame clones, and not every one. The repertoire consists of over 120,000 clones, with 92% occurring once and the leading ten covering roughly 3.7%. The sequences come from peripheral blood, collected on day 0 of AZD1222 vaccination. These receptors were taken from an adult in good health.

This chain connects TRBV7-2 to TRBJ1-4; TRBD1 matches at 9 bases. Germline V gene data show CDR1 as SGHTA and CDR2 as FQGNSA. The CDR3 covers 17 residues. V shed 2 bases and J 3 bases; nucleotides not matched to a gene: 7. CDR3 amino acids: CASSLTGGAAANEKLFF. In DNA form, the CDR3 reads TGTGCCAGCAGCTTAACAGGGGGCGCGGCGGCTAATGAAAAACTGTTTTTT.

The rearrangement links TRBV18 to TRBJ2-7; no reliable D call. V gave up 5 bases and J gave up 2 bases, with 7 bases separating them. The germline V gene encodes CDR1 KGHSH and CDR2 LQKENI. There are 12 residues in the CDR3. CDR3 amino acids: CASSEITYEQYF. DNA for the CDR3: TGTGCCAGCTCAGAAATCACCTACGAGCAGTACTTC.

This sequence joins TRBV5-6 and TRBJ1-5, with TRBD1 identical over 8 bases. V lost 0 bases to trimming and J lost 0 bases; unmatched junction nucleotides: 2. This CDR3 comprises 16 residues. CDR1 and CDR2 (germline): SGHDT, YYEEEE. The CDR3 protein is CASSLEQGASNQPQHF. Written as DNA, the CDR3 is TGTGCCAGCAGCTTGGAGCAGGGGGCTAGCAATCAGCCCCAGCATTTT. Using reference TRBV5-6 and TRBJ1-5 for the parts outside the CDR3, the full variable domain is DAGVTQSPTHLIKTRGQQVTLRCSPKSGHDTVSWYQQALGQGPQFIFQYYEEEERQRGNFPDRFSGHQFPNYSSELNVNALLLGDSALYLCASSLEQGASNQPQHFGDGTRLSIL.

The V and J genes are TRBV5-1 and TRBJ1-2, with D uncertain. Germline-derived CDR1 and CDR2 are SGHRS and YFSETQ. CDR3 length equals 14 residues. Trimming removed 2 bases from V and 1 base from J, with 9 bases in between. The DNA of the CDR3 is TGCGCCAGCAGCTTCGGTGAGATTAACTATGGCTACACCTTC. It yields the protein CASSFGEINYGYTF.

This CDR3 is CSVTGGIGETQYF. The CDR3 DNA is TGCAGCGTTACCGGGGGAATCGGGGAGACCCAGTACTTC. This chain links TRBV29-1 with TRBJ2-5; D possibly corresponds to TRBD2 (6 bases). V was cut by 5 bases and J by 5 bases, with 15 bases left in between. Germline CDR1 SQVTM, CDR2 ANQGSEA. The CDR3 is made up of 13 amino acids.

CDR3 in DNA: TGTGCCAGCAGCTGGCCGGGACAACAGAACACCGGGGAGCTGTTTTTT. Translated: CASSWPGQQNTGELFF. The chain uses TRBV5-4 and TRBJ2-2; D perhaps matches TRBD1 (6 bases). V was clipped by 3 bases and J by 1 base, with 13 bases between them. The CDR3 has 16 residues. Germline V gives CDR1 SGHNT, CDR2 YYREEE (reference sequence).

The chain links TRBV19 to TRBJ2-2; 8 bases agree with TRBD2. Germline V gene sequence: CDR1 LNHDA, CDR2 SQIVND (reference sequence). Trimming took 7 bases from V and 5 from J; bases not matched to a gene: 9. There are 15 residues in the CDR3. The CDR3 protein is CASTPGGGRTGELFF. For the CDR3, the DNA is TGTGCCAGTACCCCCGGGGGGGGTCGGACCGGGGAGCTGTTTTTT.

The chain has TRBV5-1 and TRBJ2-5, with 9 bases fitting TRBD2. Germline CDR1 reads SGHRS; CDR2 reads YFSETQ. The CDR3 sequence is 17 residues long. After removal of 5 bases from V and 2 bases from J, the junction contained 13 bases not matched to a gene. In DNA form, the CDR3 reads TGCGCCAGCAGACACGGGGGGGCTAGCGGGGAGCAAGAGACCCAGTACTTC. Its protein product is CASRHGGASGEQETQYF.

The CDR3 sequence: CASRPLPGTPNEQFF. CDR3 DNA: TGCGCCAGCAGACCCCTTCCGGGCACCCCCAATGAGCAGTTCTTC. This chain joins TRBV5-1 and TRBJ2-1, with D hard to call. The V end was cut by 5 bases, the J end by 6 bases, with 18 bases between. The CDR3 length is 15 residues. The germline gives CDR1 SGHRS, CDR2 YFSETQ.

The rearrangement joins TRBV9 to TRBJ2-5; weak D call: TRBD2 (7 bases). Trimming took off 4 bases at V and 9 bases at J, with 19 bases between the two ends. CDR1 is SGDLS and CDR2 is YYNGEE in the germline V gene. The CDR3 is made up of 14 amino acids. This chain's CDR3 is CASSTGGSPGAQYF. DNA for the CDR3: TGTGCCAGCAGCACCGGCGGGAGCCCAGGGGCCCAGTACTTC.

CDR3 sequence (DNA): TGTGCCAGCAGTATAACAGGGTACGAGCAGTACTTC. It translates to CASSITGYEQYF. The rearrangement uses TRBV12-3 or TRBV12-4 and TRBJ2-7; TRBD1 is a possible D gene (6 bases). Trimming stripped 5 bases from V and 4 bases from J, with 9 bases between. The CDR3 consists of 12 residues.

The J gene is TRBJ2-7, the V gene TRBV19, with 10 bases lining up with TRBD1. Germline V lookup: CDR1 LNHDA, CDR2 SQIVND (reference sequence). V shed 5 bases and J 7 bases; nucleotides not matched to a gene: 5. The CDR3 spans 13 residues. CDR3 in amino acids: CASSGQGVREQYF. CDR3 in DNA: TGTGCCAGTAGTGGACAGGGGGTGAGAGAGCAGTACTTC.

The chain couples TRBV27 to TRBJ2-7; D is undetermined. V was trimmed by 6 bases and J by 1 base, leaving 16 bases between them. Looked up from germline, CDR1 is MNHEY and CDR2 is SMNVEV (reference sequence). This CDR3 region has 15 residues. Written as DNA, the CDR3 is TGTGCCAGCAGGTCCCGTGATTATGCGTCCTACGAGCAGTACTTC. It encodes CASRSRDYASYEQYF.

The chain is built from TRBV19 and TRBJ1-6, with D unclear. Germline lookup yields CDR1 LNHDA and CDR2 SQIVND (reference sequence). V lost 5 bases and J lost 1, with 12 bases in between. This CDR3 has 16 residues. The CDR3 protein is CASSRRRVSYNSPLHF. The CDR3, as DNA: TGTGCCAGTAGTCGGCGGCGGGTTTCCTATAATTCACCCCTCCACTTT.

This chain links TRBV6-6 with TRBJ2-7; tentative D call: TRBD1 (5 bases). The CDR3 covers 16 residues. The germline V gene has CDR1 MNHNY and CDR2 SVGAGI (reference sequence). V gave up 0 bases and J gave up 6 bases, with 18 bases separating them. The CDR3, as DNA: TGTGCCAGCAGTTACTCGCCGACAGTGGGCACCGTCGAGCAGTACTTC. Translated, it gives CASSYSPTVGTVEQYF.

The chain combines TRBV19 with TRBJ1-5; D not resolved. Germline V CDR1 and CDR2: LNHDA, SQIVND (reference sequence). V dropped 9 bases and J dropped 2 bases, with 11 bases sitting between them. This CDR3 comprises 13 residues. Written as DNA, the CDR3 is TGTGCCAGCAAAGACACAGGCAATCAGCCCCAGCATTTT. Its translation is CASKDTGNQPQHF.

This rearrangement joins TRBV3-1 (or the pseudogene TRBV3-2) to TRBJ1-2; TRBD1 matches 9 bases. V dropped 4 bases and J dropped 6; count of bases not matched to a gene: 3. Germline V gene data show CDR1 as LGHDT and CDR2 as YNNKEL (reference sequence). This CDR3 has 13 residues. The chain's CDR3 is CASSRGQGNGYTF. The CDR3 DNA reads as TGTGCCAGCAGCCGGGGACAGGGCAATGGCTACACCTTC.

The CDR3 region is CATSDPSGVSYNEQFF. CDR3 sequence (DNA): TGTGCCACCAGTGACCCCTCAGGAGTGTCCTACAATGAGCAGTTCTTC. The rearrangement joins TRBV24-1 to TRBJ2-1; the D is unclear. The ends were cut back, 4 bases at V and 1 base at J, with 13 bases in the middle. Germline CDR1 reads KGHDR; CDR2 reads SFDVKD. The CDR3 extends over 16 amino acids.

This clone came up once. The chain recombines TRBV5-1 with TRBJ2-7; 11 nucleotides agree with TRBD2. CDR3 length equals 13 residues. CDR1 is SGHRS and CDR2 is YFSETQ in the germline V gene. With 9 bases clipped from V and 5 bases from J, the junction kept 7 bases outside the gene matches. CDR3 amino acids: CATSLAGAHEQYF. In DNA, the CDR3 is TGCGCCACCTCACTAGCGGGAGCCCACGAGCAGTACTTC.

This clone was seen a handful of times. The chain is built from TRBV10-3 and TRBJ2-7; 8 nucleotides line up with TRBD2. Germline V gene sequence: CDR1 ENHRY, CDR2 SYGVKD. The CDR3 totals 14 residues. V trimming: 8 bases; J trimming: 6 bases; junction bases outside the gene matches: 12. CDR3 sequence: CAIGAGGSPTEQYF. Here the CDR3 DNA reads TGTGCCATCGGGGCGGGAGGTTCTCCTACCGAGCAGTACTTC.

The CDR3 loop is CASSYLGRSGYTF. The DNA for the CDR3 is TGTGCCAGCAGTTATCTCGGACGGTCTGGCTACACCTTC. This chain uses TRBV6-5 with TRBJ1-2; D is ambiguous. V lost 3 bases, J lost 7 bases, and 12 bases lay in between. CDR3 size: 13 residues. CDR1 MNHEY and CDR2 SVGAGI come from the germline V gene.

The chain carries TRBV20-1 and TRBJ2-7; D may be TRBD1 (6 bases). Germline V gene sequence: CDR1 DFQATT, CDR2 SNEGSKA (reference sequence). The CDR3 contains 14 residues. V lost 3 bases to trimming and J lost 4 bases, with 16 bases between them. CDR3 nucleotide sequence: TGCAGTGCTAGTGGTCCTCAGGGGCCTTACGAGCAGTACTTC. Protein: CSASGPQGPYEQYF.

The DNA of the CDR3 is TGTGCCTGGAGTGGGGCGGGGAATTCACCCCTCCACTTT. Translating it yields CAWSGAGNSPLHF. The rearrangement joins TRBV30 to TRBJ1-6; D not resolved. CDR3 size: 13 residues. Trimming shortened V by 1 base and J by 7 bases, and 8 bases separated the two germline ends. CDR1 and CDR2 (germline): GTSNPN, SVGIG (reference sequence).

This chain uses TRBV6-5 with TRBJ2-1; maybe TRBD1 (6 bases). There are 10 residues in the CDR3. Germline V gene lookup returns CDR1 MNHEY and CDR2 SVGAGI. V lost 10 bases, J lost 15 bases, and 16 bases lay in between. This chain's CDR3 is CATSYQGPFF. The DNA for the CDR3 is TGTGCCACCTCCTACCAGGGGCCGTTCTTC.